The 13 T cell receptor beta chains listed next were all sequenced from one sample in a study of blood T cells in healthy people across ages. With a J-beta primer mix and a sample-barcoded 5' primer, a second PCR ran 7 to 11 cycles. TCRdb analysed the 5' RACE reads with MiXCR anew, one entry per CDR3 protein. The sample consists of 550,000 to 650,000 distinct CDR3 sequences, about 26% of them appearing once. The same sample was also used in a study of T cells of mothers and their children.

Sequencing was carried out using blood. The source of these receptors is a boy aged 2 to 9 in good health.

The chain employs TRBV18 and TRBJ1-2, with 9 nucleotides matching TRBD1. The J segment lost 2 bases and the V segment lost 2 bases, leaving 3 bases of the junction unmatched. Germline CDR1 reads KGHSH; CDR2 reads LQKENI. The CDR3 runs to 15 residues. The CDR3 nucleotides are TGTGCCAGCTCACCATCGACAGGGGGGAACTATGGCTACACCTTC. It codes for CASSPSTGGNYGYTF.

There are a few counts of this clonotype. The chain has TRBV28 and TRBJ2-7, with D maybe TRBD1 (5 bases). The CDR3 totals 14 residues. Trimming removed 2 bases at V and 3 bases at J, with 11 bases between. The germline CDR1 and CDR2 sequences are MDHEN and SYDVKM. The CDR3 region is CASSLQGTHYEQYF. CDR3 nucleotide sequence: TGTGCCAGCAGTTTACAGGGAACCCACTACGAGCAGTACTTC. Together with reference TRBV28 and TRBJ2-7, the CDR3 gives the full variable domain: DVKVTQSSRYLVKRTGEKVFLECVQDMDHENMFWYRQDPGLGLRLIYFSYDVKMKEKGDIPEGYSVSREKKERFSLILESASTNQTSMYLCASSLQGTHYEQYFGPGTRLTVT.

The chain carries TRBV2 and TRBJ2-5; 8 nucleotides line up with TRBD1. The CDR3 covers 14 residues. Germline trimming cut 7 bases from V and 4 bases from J; bases unmatched to any gene: 8. CDR1 is SNHLY, CDR2 FYNNEI, per germline. The CDR3 DNA reads as TGTGCCAGCATGCCGGACAGGGATGTAGAGACCCAGTACTTC. Translated: CASMPDRDVETQYF.

This clonotype came up a few times. The chain employs TRBV6-6 and TRBJ1-1, with 8 bases lining up with TRBD1. The CDR3 contains 15 residues. V gave up 6 bases and J gave up 0 bases; unmatched junction bases: 6. The V gene's germline CDR1 is MNHNY and CDR2 SVGAGI (reference sequence). The CDR3 here is CASRTDRELNTEAFF. Written as DNA, the CDR3 is TGTGCCAGCAGAACGGACAGGGAACTGAACACTGAAGCTTTCTTT.

V is TRBV12-3 or TRBV12-4 and J is TRBJ2-7; D may match TRBD1 or TRBD2 (5 bases each). The CDR3 has 14 residues. V was clipped by 4 bases and J by 2 bases, with 12 bases between them. CDR3 region: CASSWDLEAYEQYF. The CDR3 region has the DNA TGTGCCAGCAGTTGGGACCTGGAGGCCTACGAGCAGTACTTC.

The rearrangement uses TRBV5-5 and TRBJ2-3; 8 bases align to TRBD2. V lost 4 bases, J lost 3 bases, and 7 bases stayed unmatched. This CDR3 comprises 15 residues. Germline lookup yields CDR1 SGHKS and CDR2 YYEKEE (reference sequence). The CDR3: CASSRRGGRTDTQYF. The CDR3 region has the DNA TGTGCCAGCAGCCGACGGGGGGGCCGTACAGATACGCAGTATTTT.

The genes are TRBV5-5 and TRBJ2-5; tentative D call: TRBD1 (6 bases). The J call may be wrong; the DNA end is better matched by TRBJ2-1. CDR3 length: 15 residues. The germline gives CDR1 SGHKS, CDR2 YYEKEE (reference sequence). The CDR3 protein is CASTHRDRFYNEQFF. Written as DNA, the CDR3 is TGTGCCAGCACCCACAGGGATCGTTTTTACAATGAGCAGTTCTTC.

This chain links TRBV9 with TRBJ1-2, with a possible D match to TRBD1 (5 bases). Germline assignment: CDR1 SGDLS and CDR2 YYNGEE. Trimming stripped 4 bases from V and 1 base from J, with 14 bases between. This CDR3 has 15 residues. In nucleotides, the CDR3 is TGTGCCAGCAGCCCCACTGATGGGGGTAACTATGGCTACACCTTC. Its translation: CASSPTDGGNYGYTF.

This rearrangement joins TRBV5-5 to TRBJ2-5, with TRBD2 as a possible D gene (6 bases). TRBJ2-7 explains the end of the DNA better; the J call may be wrong. Germline values: CDR1 SGHKS, CDR2 YYEKEE (reference sequence). The CDR3 sequence is 14 residues long. CDR3 residues: CASSPPGVNYEQYF. The CDR3 DNA follows: TGTGCCAGCAGCCCCCCGGGGGTAAACTACGAGCAGTACTTC.

This clonotype was counted a few times. This chain links TRBV2 with TRBJ1-4; TRBD1 aligns across 7 bases. Germline CDR1 reads SNHLY; CDR2 reads FYNNEI. V shed 5 bases and J 8 bases; nucleotides not matched to a gene: 11. CDR3 length: 15 residues. DNA of the CDR3: TGTGCCAGCAGTAGACAGGGTCTGATGGGGGAAAAACTGTTTTTT. It yields the protein CASSRQGLMGEKLFF.

The rearrangement links TRBV18 to TRBJ1-1; 7 bases are shared with TRBD1. Germline assignment: CDR1 KGHSH and CDR2 LQKENI. J gave up 8 bases and V 1 base, and 1 base lay outside the gene matches. The CDR3 is made up of 12 amino acids. The CDR3 spells CASSPRTGEAFF. Here the CDR3 DNA reads TGTGCCAGCTCACCACGGACAGGAGAAGCTTTCTTT.

This clonotype was counted between two and nine times. The chain combines TRBV2 with TRBJ2-7; 7 bases align to TRBD1. In germline, CDR1 is SNHLY, CDR2 FYNNEI. V shed 4 bases and J 3 bases; nucleotides not matched to a gene: 9. The CDR3 has 15 residues. The CDR3 region is CASSGQGRAYYEQYF. In nucleotides, the CDR3 is TGTGCCAGCAGTGGACAGGGTAGGGCCTACTACGAGCAGTACTTC.

The sample holds a few counts of this clonotype. The genes are TRBV13 and TRBJ2-5, with 7 bases aligning to TRBD1. This CDR3 region has 15 residues. Per germline, CDR1 PRHDT and CDR2 FYEKMQ (reference sequence). Trimming took 1 base from V and 3 from J; bases not matched to a gene: 5. The DNA of the CDR3 is TGTGCCAGCAGCTTAGTGGGCGACAGGGAAGAGACCCAGTACTTC. Translating gives CASSLVGDREETQYF.